One and the same sample provided the 23 T cell receptor beta chains below, sequenced in a study of shared clonotypes between healthy human individuals (dated by TCRdb to about 2020). Libraries were made using the immunoSEQ multiplex PCR assay. The clones in this table, taken by TCRdb from immuneACCESS, are in-frame only. Not every clone is retained; where verified, under half of the shortfall comes from an unresolved V gene, and the cause of the rest is unknown. Here the sample has about 2 million clones; approximately 95% occur a single time. Jointly, the top ten make up 0.1% to 0.15% of the sample. The sample taken for sequencing was naive CD4+ T cells sorted from blood. The cell subset or site label of this sample denotes: CD45RA+ positively selected. These TCRs come from a man younger than 30 in good health.

CDR3 sequence: CASSPKSTSANSYEQYF. The CDR3 DNA reads as TGCGCCAGCAGCCCCAAGAGCACTAGCGCGAACTCCTACGAGCAGTACTTC. V and J are TRBV4-1 and TRBJ2-7, with 7 bases matching TRBD2. Looked up from germline, CDR1 is MGHRA and CDR2 is YSYEKL. This CDR3 contains 17 residues. The J segment lost 0 bases and the V segment lost 4 bases, leaving 12 bases of the junction unmatched.

This chain joins TRBV18 and TRBJ2-2; D remains ambiguous. The CDR3 runs 13 residues. The germline gives CDR1 KGHSH, CDR2 LQKENI. Trimming removed 5 bases from V and 4 bases from J, with 8 bases in between. For the CDR3, the DNA is TGTGCCAGCTCAGGACGGATCACCGGGGAGCTGTTTTTT. This encodes CASSGRITGELFF.

This clone was seen a single time. The chain joins TRBV2 to TRBJ2-1, with D perhaps assigned TRBD1 or TRBD2 (5 bases each). Trimming cost V 7 bases and J 0 bases, with 10 bases left between them. The CDR3 runs to 14 residues. Germline V gene sequence: CDR1 SNHLY, CDR2 FYNNEI. CDR3 nucleotide sequence: TGTGCCAGCACCGGGGCCAGCTCCTACAATGAGCAGTTCTTC. As protein: CASTGASSYNEQFF.

The chain links TRBV10-3 to TRBJ1-2; D unresolved. This CDR3 region has 12 residues. Trimming left V 3 bases short and J 1 base short, with 3 bases between. CDR1 ENHRY and CDR2 SYGVKD come from the germline V gene. CDR3 amino acids: CAISDNNYGYTF. In nucleotides, the CDR3 is TGTGCCATCAGTGATAATAACTATGGCTACACCTTC.

The V gene is TRBV5-4, the J gene TRBJ2-1; D unclear. V shed 0 bases and J shed 0 bases, with 7 bases lying between them. CDR1 and CDR2 (germline): SGHNT, YYREEE (reference sequence). The CDR3 length is 15 residues. The CDR3 DNA sequence: TGTGCCAGCAGCTTGGGGGTAAGCTCCTACAATGAGCAGTTCTTC. This translates into CASSLGVSSYNEQFF.

The chain is built from TRBV18 and TRBJ2-2; D gene unclear. The V gene lost 2 bases and the J gene lost 1 base, with 8 bases spanning the gap. CDR3 size: 15 residues. From germline, CDR1 is KGHSH and CDR2 LQKENI. CDR3 residues: CASSPAIGNTGELFF. The CDR3 DNA follows: TGTGCCAGCTCACCAGCAATCGGGAACACCGGGGAGCTGTTTTTT.

This rearrangement joins TRBV30 to TRBJ2-5; D possibly corresponds to TRBD2 (5 bases). The V and J ends lost 2 bases and 2 bases respectively, with 9 bases between them. Germline CDR1 GTSNPN, CDR2 SVGIG (reference sequence). The CDR3 has 13 amino acids. The CDR3 protein is CAWSFGIQETQYF. The CDR3 DNA sequence: TGTGCCTGGAGTTTCGGGATTCAAGAGACCCAGTACTTC.

V is TRBV6-5 and J is TRBJ1-2; maybe TRBD1 (5 bases). V was trimmed by 4 bases and J by 8 bases, leaving 23 bases between them. From germline, CDR1 is MNHEY and CDR2 SVGAGI. The CDR3 contains 16 residues. CDR3 bases: TGTGCCAGCAGTTTCGGGATTGGACAAGACCTGGGCGGCTACACCTTC. Its protein product is CASSFGIGQDLGGYTF.

The rearrangement joins TRBV27 to TRBJ2-2, with D possibly TRBD1 on 5 matching bases. Germline CDR1 reads MNHEY; CDR2 reads SMNVEV (reference sequence). This CDR3 has 18 amino acids. Trimming took 1 base from V and 0 from J, leaving 15 bases between them. CDR3 protein: CASSLLGAGIPNTGELFF. The CDR3 DNA sequence: TGTGCCAGCAGTTTATTGGGCGCAGGGATTCCGAACACCGGGGAGCTGTTTTTT.

Concerning this clone itself: Other DNA sequences in this sample translate to the same CDR3. This chain uses TRBV5-4 with TRBJ2-5; D remains ambiguous. V was clipped by 4 bases and J by 1 base, with 11 bases between them. There are 14 residues in the CDR3. CDR1 is SGHNT and CDR2 is YYREEE in the germline V gene (reference sequence). In DNA, the CDR3 is TGTGCCAGCAGCGCGCCGGGCCTCCAAGAGACCCAGTACTTC. Translating it yields CASSAPGLQETQYF. Based on the CDR3 plus reference TRBV5-4 and TRBJ2-5, the full variable domain is ETGVTQSPTHLIKTRGQQVTLRCSSQSGHNTVSWYQQALGQGPQFIFQYYREEENGRGNFPPRFSGLQFPNYSSELNVNALELDDSALYLCASSAPGLQETQYFGPGTRLLVL.

V and J are TRBV25-1 and TRBJ2-7; 9 bases line up with TRBD1. Losses at the gene ends were 10 bases for V and 7 bases for J; bases not matched to a gene: 8. Per germline, CDR1 MGHDK and CDR2 SYGVNS. The CDR3 has 12 residues. CDR3 loop: CANSGQGREQYF. The CDR3 region has the DNA TGTGCCAATTCCGGACAGGGGAGGGAGCAGTACTTC.

This chain joins TRBV5-1 and TRBJ1-3, with D possibly TRBD1 on 6 matching bases. Looked up from germline, CDR1 is SGHRS and CDR2 is YFSETQ. The CDR3 has 15 residues. The ends were cut back, 4 bases at V and 3 bases at J, with 14 bases in the middle. As DNA, the CDR3 is TGCGCCAGCAGCGTGGACAGACGGAGTGGAAACACCATATATTTT. Translated: CASSVDRRSGNTIYF.

V is TRBV18 and J is TRBJ2-1; D possibly corresponds to TRBD2 (6 bases). Trimming took 8 bases from V and 4 from J, leaving 18 bases between them. The CDR3 sequence is 15 residues long. Germline-derived CDR1 and CDR2 are KGHSH and LQKENI. In nucleotides, the CDR3 is TGTGCCAGCGCCCTTGGAGGGCCGTCTTACAATGAGCAGTTCTTC. Amino acid sequence: CASALGGPSYNEQFF.

The V and J genes are TRBV6-1 and TRBJ2-6; D may be TRBD1 (5 bases). Trimming removed 0 bases at V and 0 bases at J, with 18 bases between. This CDR3 spans 20 amino acids. Per germline, CDR1 MNHNS and CDR2 SASEGT. The CDR3 nucleotides are TGTGCCAGCAGTGAAGCTAGGGGCAGGTCAGTCCCCTCTGGGGCCAACGTCCTGACTTTC. Translating gives CASSEARGRSVPSGANVLTF.

This chain links TRBV27 with TRBJ1-5, with 7 bases aligning to TRBD1. J lost 4 bases, V lost 3 bases, and 6 bases had no gene match. The CDR3 extends over 15 amino acids. CDR1 is MNHEY, CDR2 SMNVEV, per germline (reference sequence). Here the CDR3 DNA reads TGTGCCAGCAGTTTTACAGGGGTGGTTAATCAGCCCCAGCATTTT. Residues: CASSFTGVVNQPQHF.

This sequence joins TRBV6-1 and TRBJ2-1, with unresolved D. CDR3 size: 14 residues. Germline V CDR1 and CDR2: MNHNS, SASEGT. The V end was cut by 2 bases, the J end by 7 bases, with 12 bases between. The CDR3 DNA is TGTGCCAGCAGTGAATTGGGTGGTGCGAATGAGCAGTTCTTC. Protein: CASSELGGANEQFF.

The V call is TRBV6-1, the J call TRBJ2-1; a weak D match, TRBD1 (6 bases). V gave up 2 bases and J gave up 6 bases, with 14 bases separating them. Germline CDR1 and CDR2: MNHNS and SASEGT. The CDR3 has 15 amino acids. The CDR3 sequence is CASSEPGAPRNEQFF. The CDR3 nucleotides read TGTGCCAGCAGTGAACCAGGGGCGCCCCGCAATGAGCAGTTCTTC.

This clone was picked up one time. The rearrangement uses TRBV21-1 and TRBJ1-5; TRBD1 is the table's D call, not checked against the DNA. TRBV21-1 is termed a pseudogene. The length of the CDR3 is 17 residues. CDR3 in amino acids: CASSKAHRGRCNQPQHF. In DNA, the CDR3 is TGTGCCAGCAGCAAAGCCCACAGGGGGAGGTGCAATCAGCCCCAGCATTTT.

The V gene is TRBV28, the J gene TRBJ2-4; the D gene is possibly TRBD2 (7 bases). The CDR3 contains 15 residues. The V and J ends lost 6 bases and 1 base respectively, with 13 bases between them. Germline CDR1 reads MDHEN; CDR2 reads SYDVKM. CDR3 nucleotides: TGTGCCAGCAGGGGAGGGGGGATGGCCAAAAACATTCAGTACTTC. As protein: CASRGGGMAKNIQYF.

This chain links TRBV10-3 with TRBJ2-7; 10 nucleotides line up with TRBD2. V was pared by 7 bases and J by 4 bases, with 10 bases of the junction left unmatched. This CDR3 is built from 15 residues. CDR1 and CDR2 from the germline V gene are ENHRY and SYGVKD. This chain's CDR3 is CAINDKTSGRYEQYF. The CDR3 coding sequence is TGTGCCATCAACGATAAGACTAGCGGGCGATACGAGCAGTACTTC.

The V gene is TRBV10-1, the J gene TRBJ1-1, with 10 bases matching TRBD1. The germline V gene encodes CDR1 WNHNN and CDR2 SYGVQD (reference sequence). Trimming at V came to 0 bases and at J to 5 bases, leaving 6 bases not matched to a gene. The CDR3 contains 16 residues. Here the CDR3 DNA reads TGCGCCAGCAGTGAGTCTAGACAGGGGGCAGGAACTGAAGCTTTCTTT. Translation gives CASSESRQGAGTEAFF.

The CDR3 DNA is TGTGCCAGCAGCCCCGGGACTAGCGGGAGGGCAAAATCCTACGAGCAGTACTTC. Its translation is CASSPGTSGRAKSYEQYF. The chain links TRBV7-2 to TRBJ2-7, with TRBD2 matching 16 bases. This CDR3 contains 18 residues. With V trimmed by 5 bases and J by 1 base, 8 bases remained unmatched. Germline V gene data show CDR1 as SGHTA and CDR2 as FQGNSA. Full variable domain (missing parts from reference TRBV7-2 and TRBJ2-7): GAGVSQSPSNKVTEKGKDVELRCDPISGHTALYWYRQSLGQGLEFLIYFQGNSAPDKSGLPSDRFSAERTGGSVSTLTIQRTQQEDSAVYLCASSPGTSGRAKSYEQYFGPGTRLTVT.

This clone showed up just a few times. The chain employs TRBV19 and TRBJ1-2; the D is unclear. Per germline, CDR1 LNHDA and CDR2 SQIVND (reference sequence). The CDR3 extends over 13 amino acids. V gave up 6 bases and J gave up 2 bases, with 10 bases separating them. The DNA for the CDR3 is TGTGCCAGTAGCGACACAGCAAACTATGGCTACACCTTC. It translates to CASSDTANYGYTF. Complete variable domain (other parts from reference TRBV19 and TRBJ1-2): DGGITQSPKYLFRKEGQNVTLSCEQNLNHDAMYWYRQDPGQGLRLIYYSQIVNDFQKGDIAEGYSVSREKKESFPLTVTSAQKNPTAFYLCASSDTANYGYTFGSGTRLTVV.